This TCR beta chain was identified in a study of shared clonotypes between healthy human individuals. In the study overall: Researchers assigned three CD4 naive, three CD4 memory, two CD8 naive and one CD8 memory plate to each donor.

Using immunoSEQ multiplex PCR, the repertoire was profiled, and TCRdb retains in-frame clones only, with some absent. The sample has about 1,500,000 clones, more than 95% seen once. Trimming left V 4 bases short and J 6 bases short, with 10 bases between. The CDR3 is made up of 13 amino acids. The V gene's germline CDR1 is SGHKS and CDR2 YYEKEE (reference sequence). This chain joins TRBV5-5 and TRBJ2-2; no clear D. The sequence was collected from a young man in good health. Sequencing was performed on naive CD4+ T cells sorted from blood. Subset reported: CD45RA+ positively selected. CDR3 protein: CASSVQDPGELFF. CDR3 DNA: TGTGCCAGCAGCGTCCAGGACCCCGGGGAGCTGTTTTTT.